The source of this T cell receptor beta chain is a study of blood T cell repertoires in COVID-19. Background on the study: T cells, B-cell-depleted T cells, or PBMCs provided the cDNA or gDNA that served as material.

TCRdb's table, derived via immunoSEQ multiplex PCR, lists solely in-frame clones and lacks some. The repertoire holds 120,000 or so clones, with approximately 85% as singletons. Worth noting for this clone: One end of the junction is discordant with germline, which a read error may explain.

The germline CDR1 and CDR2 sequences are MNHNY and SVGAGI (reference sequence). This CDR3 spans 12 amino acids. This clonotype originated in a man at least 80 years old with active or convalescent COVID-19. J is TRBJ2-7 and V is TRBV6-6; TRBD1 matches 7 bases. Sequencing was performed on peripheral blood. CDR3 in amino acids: CASSHGEGAWVF. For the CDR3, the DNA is TGTGCCAGCAGTCACGGTGAGGGGGCGTGGGTCTTC.